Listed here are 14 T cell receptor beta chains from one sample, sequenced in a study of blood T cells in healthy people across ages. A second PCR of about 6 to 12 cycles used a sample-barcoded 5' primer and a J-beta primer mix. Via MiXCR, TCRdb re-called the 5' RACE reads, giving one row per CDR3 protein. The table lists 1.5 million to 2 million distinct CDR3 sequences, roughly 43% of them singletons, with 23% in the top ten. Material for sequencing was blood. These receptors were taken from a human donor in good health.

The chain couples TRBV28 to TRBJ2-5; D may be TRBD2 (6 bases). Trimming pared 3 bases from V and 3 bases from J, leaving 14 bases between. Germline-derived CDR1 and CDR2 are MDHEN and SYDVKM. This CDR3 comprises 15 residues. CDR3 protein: CASSFLYGGEETQYF. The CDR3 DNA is TGTGCCAGCAGTTTTTTATACGGGGGAGAAGAGACCCAGTACTTC.

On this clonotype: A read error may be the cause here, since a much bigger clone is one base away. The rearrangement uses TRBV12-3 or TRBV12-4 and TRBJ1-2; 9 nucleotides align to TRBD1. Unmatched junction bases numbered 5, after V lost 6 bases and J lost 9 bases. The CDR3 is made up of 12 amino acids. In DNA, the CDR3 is TGTGCCAGCAGCAGGACAGGGGTTAGCTACACCTTC. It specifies CASSRTGVSYTF.

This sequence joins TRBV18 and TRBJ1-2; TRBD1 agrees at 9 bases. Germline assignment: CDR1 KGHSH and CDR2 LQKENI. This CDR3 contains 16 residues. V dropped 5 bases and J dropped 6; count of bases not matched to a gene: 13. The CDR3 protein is CASSKDSQGAENGYTF. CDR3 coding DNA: TGTGCCAGCTCAAAAGACTCACAGGGGGCAGAGAATGGCTACACCTTC.

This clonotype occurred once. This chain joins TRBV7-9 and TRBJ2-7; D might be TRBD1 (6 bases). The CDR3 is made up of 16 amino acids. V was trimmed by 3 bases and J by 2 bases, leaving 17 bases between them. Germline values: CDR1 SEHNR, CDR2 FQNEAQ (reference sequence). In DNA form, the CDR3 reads TGTGCCAGCAGCTTTCCAGGGGTCGGGGTGACCTACGAGCAGTACTTC. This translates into CASSFPGVGVTYEQYF.

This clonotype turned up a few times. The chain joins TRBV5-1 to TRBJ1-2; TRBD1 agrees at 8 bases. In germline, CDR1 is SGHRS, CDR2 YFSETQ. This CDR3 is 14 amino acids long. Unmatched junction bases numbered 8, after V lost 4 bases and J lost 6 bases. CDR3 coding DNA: TGCGCCAGCAGCCCCCGGACAGGGAGGAATGGCTACACCTTC. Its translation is CASSPRTGRNGYTF.

CDR3 residues: CSAKVPLLGEQYF. The CDR3 bases are TGCAGTGCTAAGGTGCCCCTACTAGGCGAGCAGTACTTC. The chain joins TRBV20-1 to TRBJ2-7; a possible D gene is TRBD2 (5 bases). The CDR3 sequence is 13 residues long. V lost 4 bases and J lost 6, with 16 bases in between. The germline CDR1 and CDR2 sequences are DFQATT and SNEGSKA (reference sequence).

CDR3 in amino acids: CASSRSIAANEQFF. The DNA of the CDR3 is TGCGCCAGCAGCCGATCAATAGCGGCCAATGAGCAGTTCTTC. This chain links TRBV4-3 with TRBJ2-1; D is perhaps TRBD2 (6 bases). V shed 4 bases and J shed 6 bases, with 13 bases lying between them. The CDR3 sequence is 14 residues long. Germline V lookup: CDR1 LGHNA, CDR2 YSLEER.

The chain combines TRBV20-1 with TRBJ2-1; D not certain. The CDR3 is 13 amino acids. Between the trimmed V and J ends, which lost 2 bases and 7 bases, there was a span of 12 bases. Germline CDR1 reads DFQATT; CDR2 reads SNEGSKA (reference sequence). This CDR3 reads CSARPTGRNEQFF. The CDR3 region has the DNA TGCAGTGCTAGACCTACGGGCCGGAATGAGCAGTTCTTC.

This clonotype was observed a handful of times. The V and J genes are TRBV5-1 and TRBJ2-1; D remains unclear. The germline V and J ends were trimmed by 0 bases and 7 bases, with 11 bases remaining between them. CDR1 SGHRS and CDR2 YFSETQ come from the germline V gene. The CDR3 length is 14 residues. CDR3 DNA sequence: TGCGCCAGCAGCTTGGACCCCTCCTGGAATGAGCAGTTCTTC. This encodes CASSLDPSWNEQFF. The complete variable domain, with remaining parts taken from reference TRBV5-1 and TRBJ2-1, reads KAGVTQTPRYLIKTRGQQVTLSCSPISGHRSVSWYQQTPGQGLQFLFEYFSETQRNKGNFPGRFSGRQFSNSRSEMNVSTLELGDSALYLCASSLDPSWNEQFFGPGTRLTVL.

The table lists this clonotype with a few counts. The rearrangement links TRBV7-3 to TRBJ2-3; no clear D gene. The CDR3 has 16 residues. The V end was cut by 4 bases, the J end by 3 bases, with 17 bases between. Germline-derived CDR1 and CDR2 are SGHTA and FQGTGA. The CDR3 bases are TGTGCCAGCAGCTCACTACCCGGGCGCTCGACAGATACGCAGTATTTT. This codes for CASSSLPGRSTDTQYF.

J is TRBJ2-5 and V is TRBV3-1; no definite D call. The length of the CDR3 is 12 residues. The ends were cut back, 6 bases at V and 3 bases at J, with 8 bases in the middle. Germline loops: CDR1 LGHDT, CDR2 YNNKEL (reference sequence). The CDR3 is CASRNDKETQYF. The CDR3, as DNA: TGTGCCAGCAGAAACGACAAAGAGACCCAGTACTTC.

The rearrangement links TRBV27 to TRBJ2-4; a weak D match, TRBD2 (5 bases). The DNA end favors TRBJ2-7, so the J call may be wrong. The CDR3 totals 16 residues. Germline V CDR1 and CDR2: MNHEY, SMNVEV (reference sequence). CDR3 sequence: CASSPPPRGRSYEQYF. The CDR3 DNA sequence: TGTGCCAGCAGTCCACCTCCACGGGGAAGGTCCTACGAGCAGTACTTC.

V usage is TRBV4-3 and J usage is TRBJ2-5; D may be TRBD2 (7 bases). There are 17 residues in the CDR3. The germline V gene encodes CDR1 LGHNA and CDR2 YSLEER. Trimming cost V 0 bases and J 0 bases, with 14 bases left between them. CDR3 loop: CASSQDEGGVDQETQYF. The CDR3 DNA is TGCGCCAGCAGCCAAGATGAGGGGGGGGTCGACCAAGAGACCCAGTACTTC.

The CDR3 sequence is CASSVVQGWTEAFF. CDR3 in DNA: TGTGCCAGCAGCGTAGTACAGGGGTGGACTGAAGCTTTCTTT. This rearrangement joins TRBV9 to TRBJ1-1; TRBD1 matches at 7 bases. J was trimmed by 5 bases and V by 0 bases; bases with no gene match: 4. Germline values: CDR1 SGDLS, CDR2 YYNGEE. This CDR3 region has 14 residues.